The 2 T cell receptor beta chains listed next were all sequenced from one sample in a study of beta chain features in type 1 diabetes. Study results and caveats: Type 1 diabetes patients showed a moderate but significant shortening of TCRB CDR3s in all four CD4+ subsets.

Expressed TCRB transcripts were sequenced, since all the RNA that had been isolated was reverse transcribed. Clones were sequenced by immunoSEQ multiplex PCR, and TCRdb holds only the in-frame ones, with some missing. This sample has 140,000 to 150,000 clones, with around an eighth found just once. These receptors' antigens are unknown. Source material: central memory CD4+ T cells from blood. The receptors here all came from a man younger than 30 with type 1 diabetes.

This clone was counted between two and nine times. The chain carries TRBV5-6 and TRBJ2-2; unclear D gene. CDR1 is SGHDT, CDR2 YYEEEE, per germline. Trimming stripped 4 bases from V and 6 bases from J, with 22 bases between. This CDR3 is 17 amino acids long. In nucleotides, the CDR3 is TGTGCCAGCAGCCCTCCCCAAGGGCAGGCTGAAGCCGGGGAGCTGTTTTTT. This gives the protein CASSPPQGQAEAGELFF.

The table lists this clone with a few counts. The rearrangement links TRBV5-8 to TRBJ1-1; perhaps TRBD1 as D (6 bases). Germline CDR1 reads SGHTS; CDR2 reads YDEGEE. Between the trimmed V and J ends, which lost 1 base and 5 bases, there was a span of 6 bases. CDR3 length: 12 residues. The CDR3 nucleotides read TGTGCCAGCAGCTTGCAGGGGACTGAAGCTTTCTTT. Its protein product is CASSLQGTEAFF.